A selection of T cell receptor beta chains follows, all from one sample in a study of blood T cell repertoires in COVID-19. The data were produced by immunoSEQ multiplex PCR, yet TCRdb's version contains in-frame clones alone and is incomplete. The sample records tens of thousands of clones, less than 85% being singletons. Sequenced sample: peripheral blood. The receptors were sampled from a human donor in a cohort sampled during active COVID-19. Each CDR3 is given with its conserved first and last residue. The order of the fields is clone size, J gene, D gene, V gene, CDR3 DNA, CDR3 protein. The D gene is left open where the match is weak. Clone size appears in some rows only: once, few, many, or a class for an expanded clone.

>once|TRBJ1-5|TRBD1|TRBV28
TGTGCCAGCAGTTCTCCGACAGGGGGCAATCAGCCCCAGCATTTT
CASSSPTGGNQPQHF
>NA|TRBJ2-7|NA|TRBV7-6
TGTGCCAGCAGCGGCCGGGAAGGATACGAGCAGTACTTC
CASSGREGYEQYF
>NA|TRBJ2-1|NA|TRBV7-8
TGTGCCAGCAGCTTAGGAGACAGGATCGGTGGTGAGCAGTTCTTC
CASSLGDRIGGEQFF
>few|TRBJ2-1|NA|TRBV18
TGTGCCAGCTCACAACCCCAGGGTAATGAGCAGTTCTTC
CASSQPQGNEQFF
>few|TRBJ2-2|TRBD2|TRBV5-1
TGCGCCAGCAGCCCAGGAAGCGGGGGAAACGGGGAGCTGTTTTTT
CASSPGSGGNGELFF
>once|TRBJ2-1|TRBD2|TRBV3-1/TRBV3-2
TGTGCCAGCAGCCTCCGGTTAACTAGCGGGGGGCGGGATGAGCAGTTCTTC
CASSLRLTSGGRDEQFF
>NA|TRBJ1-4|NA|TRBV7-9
TGTGCCAGCAGCCCACACCTAGGAGTTAATGAAAAACTGTTTTTT
CASSPHLGVNEKLFF
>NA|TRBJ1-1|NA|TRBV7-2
TGTGCCAGCAGCTTACCCCACAGGGCTTTCTTT
CASSLPHRAFF
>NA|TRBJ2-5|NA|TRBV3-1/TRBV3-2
TGTGCCAGCAGCCAAGGGTTAAGCGGGCCCCGCCGGGAGACCCAGTACTTC
CASSQGLSGPRRETQYF
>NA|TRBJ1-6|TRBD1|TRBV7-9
TGTGCCAGCAGCTTAGCGGGACAGGTCTATAATTCACCCCTCCACTTT
CASSLAGQVYNSPLHF
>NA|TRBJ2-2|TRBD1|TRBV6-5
TGTGCCAGCAGCCCACAGGGGGCTAGCACCGGGGAGCTGTTTTTT
CASSPQGASTGELFF
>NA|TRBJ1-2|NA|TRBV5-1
TGCGCCAGCAGCATGGACAGTCCTTATGGCTACACCTTC
CASSMDSPYGYTF
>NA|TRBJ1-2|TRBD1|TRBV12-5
TGTGCTAGTGGTTTACAGGGGGCGATGGGTGGCTACACCTTC
CASGLQGAMGGYTF
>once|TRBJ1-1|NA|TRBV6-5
TGTGCCAGCAGTTACTCGAGTGTGGGCGCTGAAGCTTTCTTT
CASSYSSVGAEAFF
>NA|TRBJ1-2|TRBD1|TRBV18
TGTGCCAGCTCACTACAGGGGGATGGCTACACCTTC
CASSLQGDGYTF
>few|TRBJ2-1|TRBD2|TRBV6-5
TGTGCCAGCAGCTCGGCGGGGGGGGAGAGCAATGAGCAGTTCTTC
CASSSAGGESNEQFF
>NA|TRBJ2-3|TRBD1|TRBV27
TGTGCCAGCAGTCTAAGACAGGGGCCGGGGCAGTATTTT
CASSLRQGPGQYF
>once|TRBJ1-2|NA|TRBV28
TGTGCCAGCAGTTTATCCGGGGGGGGATTATCTGGCTACACCTTC
CASSLSGGGLSGYTF
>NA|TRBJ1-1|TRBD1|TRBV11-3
TGTGCCAGCAGCCCCCAGGGACAGAAGAACACTGAAGCTTTCTTT
CASSPQGQKNTEAFF
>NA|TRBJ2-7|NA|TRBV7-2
TGTGCCAGCAGCTTCGATTCACAGGGAGTGGGCGAGCAGTACTTC
CASSFDSQGVGEQYF
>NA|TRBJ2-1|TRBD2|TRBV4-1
TGCGCCAGCAGCCAAGGTCCGTTGGGGACTAGCGGCCCTATTGAGCAGTTCTTC
CASSQGPLGTSGPIEQFF
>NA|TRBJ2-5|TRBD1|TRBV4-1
TGCGCCAGCAGCGTACCATGGGAGGGACAGGGAGGCGTGAGGCGGGAGACCCAGTACTTC
CASSVPWEGQGGVRRETQYF
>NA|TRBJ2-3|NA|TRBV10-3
TGTGCCATCAGTTTGGACTGGACTAGCACAGATACGCAGTATTTT
CAISLDWTSTDTQYF
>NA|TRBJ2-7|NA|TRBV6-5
TGTGCCAGCAGTTACTCGAGGCCCTACGAGCAGTACTTC
CASSYSRPYEQYF
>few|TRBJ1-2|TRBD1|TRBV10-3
TGTGCCGCGGGACAGGACTCCTATGGCTACACCTTC
CAAGQDSYGYTF
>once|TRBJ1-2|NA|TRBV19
TGTGCCAGTAGTCTCTCTGTACCGGGCTATGGCTACACCTTC
CASSLSVPGYGYTF
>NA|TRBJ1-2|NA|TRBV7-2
TGTGCCAGCAGCTTTCGGGGGAACTATGGCTACACCTTC
CASSFRGNYGYTF
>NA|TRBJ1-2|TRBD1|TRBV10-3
TGTGCCATCAGCACAACTCCCCGGGACAGACAAACCTATGGCTACACCTTC
CAISTTPRDRQTYGYTF
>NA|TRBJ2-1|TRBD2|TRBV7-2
TGTGCCAGCAGCTTATCTCAAGGAGGACTAGCGGGTTACAATGAGCAGTTCTTC
CASSLSQGGLAGYNEQFF
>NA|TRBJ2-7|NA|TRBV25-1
TGTGCCAGCAGTGCCCAGGGCCCCTACGAGCAGTACTTC
CASSAQGPYEQYF
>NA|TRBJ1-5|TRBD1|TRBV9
TGTGCCAGCAGCGCCGGGACAGGGATTCAGCCCCAGCATTTT
CASSAGTGIQPQHF
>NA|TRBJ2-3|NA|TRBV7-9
TGTGCCAGCAGCCACCAGACAGACAGCAGCACAGATACGCAGTATTTT
CASSHQTDSSTDTQYF
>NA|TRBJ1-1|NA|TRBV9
TGTGCCAGCAGCGTCGACACCGTGAACACTGAAGCTTTCTTT
CASSVDTVNTEAFF
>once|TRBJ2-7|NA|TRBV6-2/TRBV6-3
TGTGCCAGCAGTTACTCTATCACTCTGGTAGTACGGGGCTACGAGCAGTACTTC
CASSYSITLVVRGYEQYF
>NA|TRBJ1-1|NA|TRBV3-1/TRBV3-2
TGTGCCAGCAGCCCCTCAATGTTTACGGGCACTGAAGCTTTCTTT
CASSPSMFTGTEAFF
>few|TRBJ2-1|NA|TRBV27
TGTGCCAGCAGTTGGGCGGGTTACAATGAGCAGTTCTTC
CASSWAGYNEQFF
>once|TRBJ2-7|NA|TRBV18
TGTGCCAGCTCGCCAAAATTACCCTTCCCGGGACAAGGGCTCTACGAGCAGTACTTC
CASSPKLPFPGQGLYEQYF
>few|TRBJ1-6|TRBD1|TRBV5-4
TGTGCCAGCAGCCAGGGACAGGGACTAGATTCACCCCTCCACTTT
CASSQGQGLDSPLHF
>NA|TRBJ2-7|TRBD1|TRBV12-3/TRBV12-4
TGTGCCAGCAGTTTGACAGGGGGCGAGCAGTACTTC
CASSLTGGEQYF
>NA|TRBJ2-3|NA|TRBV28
TGTGCCAGCAGTTTATGGGGAGAAGGCACAGATACGCAGTATTTT
CASSLWGEGTDTQYF
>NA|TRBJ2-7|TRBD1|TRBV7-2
TGTGCCAGCAGCTTCGGGCAGGGGGCTTTCGAGCAGTACTTC
CASSFGQGAFEQYF
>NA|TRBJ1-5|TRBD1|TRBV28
TGTGCCAGCAGTCCGTACGGGACAGGGGCCCAGCCCCAGCATTTT
CASSPYGTGAQPQHF
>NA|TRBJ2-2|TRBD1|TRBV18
TGTGCCAGCTCACCTGACAGGGGGCTCAGCACCGGGGAGCTGTTTTTT
CASSPDRGLSTGELFF
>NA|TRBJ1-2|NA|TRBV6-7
TGTGCCAGCAGTTACTCTTTCAGGGTAAATGGCTACACCTTC
CASSYSFRVNGYTF
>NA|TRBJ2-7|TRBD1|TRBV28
TGTGCCAGCAGTCGCCTCGGGACAGGGTCGCCCTACGAGCAGTACTTC
CASSRLGTGSPYEQYF
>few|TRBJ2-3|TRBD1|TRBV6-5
TGTGCCAGCAGTCGGTACAGGGGAGACGTTAATACGCAGTATTTT
CASSRYRGDVNTQYF
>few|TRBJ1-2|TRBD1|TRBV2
TGTGCCAGTGAGGAACCGGGACAGGGTAATGGCTACACCTTC
CASEEPGQGNGYTF
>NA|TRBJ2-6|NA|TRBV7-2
TGTGCCAGCAGCTTACGGGGATCTGGGGCCAACGTCCTGACTTTC
CASSLRGSGANVLTF